This record covers a single T cell receptor (beta chain). Method: immunoSEQ multiplex PCR; TCRdb's copy keeps in-frame clones and lacks some. The table shows 48,000 or so clones, with 80% to 90% occurring only once. CDR1 is LGHNA, CDR2 YNFKEQ, per germline. V trimming: 2 bases; J trimming: 2 bases; junction bases outside the gene matches: 3. The CDR3 is 14 residues long. The sample is drawn from a study of T cell changes during pregnancy in multiple sclerosis. The sample was CD4+ T cells from peripheral blood mononuclear cells, taken in the second trimester of pregnancy. This chain uses TRBV4-2 with TRBJ2-7; 7 bases are shared with TRBD1. The sequence came from a female donor with multiple sclerosis, enrolled in a pregnancy study. The CDR3 DNA reads as TGTGCCAGCAGCCAATCGGGACAGACCTACGAGCAGTACTTC. This encodes CASSQSGQTYEQYF.